This TCR beta chain was captured by sequencing in a study of blood T cells in healthy people across ages. A sample-barcoded 5' primer and a J-beta primer mix were used in a second PCR of roughly 7 to 12 cycles. TCRdb itself ran the 5' RACE reads through MiXCR, one entry per CDR3 protein. The sample contains about 1.4 million distinct CDR3 sequences, roughly 59% of which appear only once. Trimming took off 4 bases at V and 1 base at J, with 11 bases between the two ends. The CDR3 has 16 amino acids. The germline CDR1 and CDR2 sequences are MNHEY and SVGEGT. The sequenced sample was blood. The genes are TRBV6-2 or TRBV6-3 and TRBJ2-6; D gene ambiguous. This TCR was recovered from a man younger than 35 in good health. CDR3: CASSFSLPSGANVLTF. CDR3 DNA sequence: TGTGCCAGCAGTTTTTCCCTCCCATCTGGGGCCAACGTCCTGACTTTC.